The following is a T cell receptor beta chain sequence with its context. The sample has other DNA sequences that encode this CDR3 too. Per the germline V gene, CDR1 is MNHEY and CDR2 is SVGAGI. Trimming took 6 bases from V and 5 from J, leaving 13 bases between them. This CDR3 spans 13 amino acids. Participants were aged about 18 to 95 years, lived in over 20 US areas, and enrolled virtually. Assignment of participants to cohorts was predicated upon participant-reported clinical history. These data come from a study of blood T cell repertoires in COVID-19. In the original processing: Quantification of nucleated cells was approximated via reference gene primer amplification. Only in-frame clones appear in the TCRdb table, and some are missing; sequencing was by immunoSEQ multiplex PCR. V and J calls and clone size are given by that table; D and trimming were obtained from the DNA. The repertoire holds over 300,000 clones, with about 90% as singletons.

Sequencing was performed on PBMCs or T cells enriched from blood (not recorded which). The chain has TRBV6-5 and TRBJ1-1; the D gene is possibly TRBD1 (5 bases). The TCR sequence derives from a woman under 40 who had recovered from COVID-19. CDR3 in DNA: TGTGCCAGCAGGCCGACGGGGGGGACTGAAGCTTTCTTT. It yields the protein CASRPTGGTEAFF.